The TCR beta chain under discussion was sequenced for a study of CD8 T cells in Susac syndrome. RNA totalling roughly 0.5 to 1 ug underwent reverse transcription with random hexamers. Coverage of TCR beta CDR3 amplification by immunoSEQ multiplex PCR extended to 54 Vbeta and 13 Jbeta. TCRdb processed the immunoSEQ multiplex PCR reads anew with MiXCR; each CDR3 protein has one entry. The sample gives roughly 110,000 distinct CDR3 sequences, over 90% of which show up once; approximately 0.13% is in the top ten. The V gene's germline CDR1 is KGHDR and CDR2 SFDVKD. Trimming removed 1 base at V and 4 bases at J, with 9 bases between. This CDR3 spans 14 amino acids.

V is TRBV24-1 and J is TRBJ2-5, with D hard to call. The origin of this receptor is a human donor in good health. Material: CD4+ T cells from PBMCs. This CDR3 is CATSDLRLSETQYF. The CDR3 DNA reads TGTGCCACCAGTGATTTACGGCTTTCAGAGACCCAGTACTTC.